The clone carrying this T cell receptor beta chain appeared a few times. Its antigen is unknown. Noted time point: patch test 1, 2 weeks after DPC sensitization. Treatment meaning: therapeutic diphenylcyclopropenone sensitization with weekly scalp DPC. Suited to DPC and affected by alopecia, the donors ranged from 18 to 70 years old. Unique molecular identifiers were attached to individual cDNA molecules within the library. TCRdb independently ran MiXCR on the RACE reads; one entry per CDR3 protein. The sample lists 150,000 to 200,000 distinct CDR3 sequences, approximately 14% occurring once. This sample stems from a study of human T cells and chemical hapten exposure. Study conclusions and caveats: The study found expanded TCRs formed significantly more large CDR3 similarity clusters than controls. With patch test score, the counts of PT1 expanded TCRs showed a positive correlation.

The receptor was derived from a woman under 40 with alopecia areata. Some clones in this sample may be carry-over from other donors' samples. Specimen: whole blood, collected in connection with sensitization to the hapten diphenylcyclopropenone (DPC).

The CDR3 is CASSPGTSGMGAYEQYF. CDR3 nucleotides: TGTGCCAGCAGCCCCGGGACTAGCGGGATGGGGGCCTACGAGCAGTACTTC. The J gene is TRBJ2-7, the V gene TRBV7-9; 13 nucleotides match TRBD2. CDR1 SEHNR and CDR2 FQNEAQ come from the germline V gene (reference sequence). The CDR3 has 17 residues. V shed 5 bases, J shed 2 bases, and the junction held 9 bases outside the gene matches.